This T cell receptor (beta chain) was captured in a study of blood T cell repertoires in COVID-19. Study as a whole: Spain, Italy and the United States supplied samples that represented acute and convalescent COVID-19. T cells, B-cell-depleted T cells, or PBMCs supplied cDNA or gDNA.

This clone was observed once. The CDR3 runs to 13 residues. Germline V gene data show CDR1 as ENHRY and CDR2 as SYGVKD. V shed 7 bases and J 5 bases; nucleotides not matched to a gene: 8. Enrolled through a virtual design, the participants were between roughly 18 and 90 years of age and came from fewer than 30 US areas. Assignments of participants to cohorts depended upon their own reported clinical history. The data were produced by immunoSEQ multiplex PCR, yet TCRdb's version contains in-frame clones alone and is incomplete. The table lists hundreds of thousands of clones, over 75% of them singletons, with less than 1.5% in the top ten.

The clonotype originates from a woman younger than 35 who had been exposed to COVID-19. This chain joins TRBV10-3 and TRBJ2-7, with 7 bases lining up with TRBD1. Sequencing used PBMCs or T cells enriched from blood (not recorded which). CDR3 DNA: TGTGCCATCACAGACCAGACAGGGAACGAGCAGTACTTC. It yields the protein CAITDQTGNEQYF.